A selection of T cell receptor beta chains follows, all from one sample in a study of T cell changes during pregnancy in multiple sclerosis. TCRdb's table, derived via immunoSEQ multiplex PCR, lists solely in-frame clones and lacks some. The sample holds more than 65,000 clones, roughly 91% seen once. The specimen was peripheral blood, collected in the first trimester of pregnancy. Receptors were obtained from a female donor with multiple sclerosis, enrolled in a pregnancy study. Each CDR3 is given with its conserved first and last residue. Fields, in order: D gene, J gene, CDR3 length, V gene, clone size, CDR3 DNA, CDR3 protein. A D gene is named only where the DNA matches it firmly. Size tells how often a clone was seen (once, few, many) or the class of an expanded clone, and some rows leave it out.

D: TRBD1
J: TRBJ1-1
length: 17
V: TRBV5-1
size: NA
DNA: TGCGCCAGCAGCTTGTATGGGACAGGGGAAATGAACACTGAAGCTTTCTTT
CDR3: CASSLYGTGEMNTEAFF

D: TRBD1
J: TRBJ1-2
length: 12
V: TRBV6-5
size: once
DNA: TGTGCCAGCAGTTTCAGGGGGCATGGCTACACCTTC
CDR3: CASSFRGHGYTF

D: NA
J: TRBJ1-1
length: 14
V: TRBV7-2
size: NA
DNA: TGTGCCAGCAGCTTCCTCCTAAGGAACACTGAAGCTTTCTTT
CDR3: CASSFLLRNTEAFF

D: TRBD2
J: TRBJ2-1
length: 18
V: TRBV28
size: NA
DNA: TGTGCCAGCAGTCCACCGAAGGGGCTAGCGGGAGGGTGGAATGAGCAGTTCTTC
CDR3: CASSPPKGLAGGWNEQFF

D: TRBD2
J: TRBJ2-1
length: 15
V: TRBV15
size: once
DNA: TGTGCCACCAGCAGAGGACTAGCGTCCTACAATGAGCAGTTCTTC
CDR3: CATSRGLASYNEQFF

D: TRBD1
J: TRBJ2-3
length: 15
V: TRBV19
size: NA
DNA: TGTGCCAGTACGTCAGGGGGAGCCGGCACAGATACGCAGTATTTT
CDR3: CASTSGGAGTDTQYF

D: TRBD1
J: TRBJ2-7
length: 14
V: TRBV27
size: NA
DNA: TGTGCCAGCAGTACAGGGGTGGTCTGGTACGAGCAGTACTTC
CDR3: CASSTGVVWYEQYF

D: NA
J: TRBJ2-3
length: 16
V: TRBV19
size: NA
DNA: TGTGCCAGTAGGATAGTAGGGGGGGCTAGCACAGATACGCAGTATTTT
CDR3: CASRIVGGASTDTQYF

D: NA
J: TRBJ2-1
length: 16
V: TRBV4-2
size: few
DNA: TGTGCCAGCAGCCAAGAGGCGGAATTCTCCTACAATGAGCAGTTCTTC
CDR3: CASSQEAEFSYNEQFF

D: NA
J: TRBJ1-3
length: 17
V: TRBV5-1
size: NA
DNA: TGCGCCAGCAGCTTGGATAGCAGGGGTACCTCTGGAAACACCATATATTTT
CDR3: CASSLDSRGTSGNTIYF

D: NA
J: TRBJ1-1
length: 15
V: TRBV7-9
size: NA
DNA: TGTGCCAGCAGCTTAGTCTCCGGTTGGAACACTGAAGCTTTCTTT
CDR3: CASSLVSGWNTEAFF

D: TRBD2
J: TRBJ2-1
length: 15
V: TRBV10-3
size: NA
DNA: TGTGCCATCAGTAAGAGACTAGCGGGGGAAAATGAGCAGTTCTTC
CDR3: CAISKRLAGENEQFF

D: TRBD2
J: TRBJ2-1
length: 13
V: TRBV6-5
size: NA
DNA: TGTGCCAGCATGGGGGGGGTGGGCAATGAGCAGTTCTTC
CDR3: CASMGGVGNEQFF

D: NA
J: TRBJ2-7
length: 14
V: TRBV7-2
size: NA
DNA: TGTGCCAGCAGCTTAGCACAGGCCCACTACGAGCAGTACTTC
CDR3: CASSLAQAHYEQYF

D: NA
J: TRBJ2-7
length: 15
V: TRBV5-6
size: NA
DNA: TGTGCCAGCAGCTTGCCGATGACAGTCTCCTACGAGCAGTACTTC
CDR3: CASSLPMTVSYEQYF

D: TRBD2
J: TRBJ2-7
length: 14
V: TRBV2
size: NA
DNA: TGTGCCAGCGGACAGCGGGAGAGTAAGTACGAGCAGTACTTC
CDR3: CASGQRESKYEQYF

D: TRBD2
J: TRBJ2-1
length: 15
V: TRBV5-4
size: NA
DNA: TGTGCCAGCAGCTCGGGACTAGCGGGGGTGAGTGAGCAGTTCTTC
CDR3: CASSSGLAGVSEQFF

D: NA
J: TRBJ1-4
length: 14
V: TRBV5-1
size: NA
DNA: TGCGCCAGCCGTGGGGCAGGCAGTAATGAAAAACTGTTTTTT
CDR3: CASRGAGSNEKLFF

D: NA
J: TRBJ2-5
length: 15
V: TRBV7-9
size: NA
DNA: TGTGCCAGCAGCTCTTATGCCAGGGGCCAAGAGACCCAGTACTTC
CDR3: CASSSYARGQETQYF

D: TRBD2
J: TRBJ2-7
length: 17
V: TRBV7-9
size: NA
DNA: TGTGCCAGCAGCTTAGGAACTAGCGGGAGCCCCTCGGTTGAGCAGTACTTC
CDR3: CASSLGTSGSPSVEQYF

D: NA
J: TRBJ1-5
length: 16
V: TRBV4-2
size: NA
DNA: TGTGCCAGCAGCCAAGTTCCGGGTCAGGAGGATCAGCCCCAGCATTTT
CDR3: CASSQVPGQEDQPQHF

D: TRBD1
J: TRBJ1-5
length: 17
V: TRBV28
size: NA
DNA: TGTGCCAGCAGTTTGGACAGGGTTGGCGGTAGCAATCAGCCCCAGCATTTT
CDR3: CASSLDRVGGSNQPQHF

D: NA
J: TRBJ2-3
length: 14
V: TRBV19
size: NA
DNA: TGTGCCAGTAGTCGGGAGTCCCCTACAGATACGCAGTATTTT
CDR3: CASSRESPTDTQYF

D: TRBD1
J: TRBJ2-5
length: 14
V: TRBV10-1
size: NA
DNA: TGCGCCAGCAGCCCTAGGGGGCCTGGGGAGACCCAGTACTTC
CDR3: CASSPRGPGETQYF

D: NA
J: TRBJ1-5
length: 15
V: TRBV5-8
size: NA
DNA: TGTGCCAGCAGCTCCTCCGGCGGCTTCAATCAGCCCCAGCATTTT
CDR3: CASSSSGGFNQPQHF

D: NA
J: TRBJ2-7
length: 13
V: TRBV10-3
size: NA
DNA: TGTGCCATCAGTGACCCCCCCCAGCGCGAGCAGTACTTC
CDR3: CAISDPPQREQYF

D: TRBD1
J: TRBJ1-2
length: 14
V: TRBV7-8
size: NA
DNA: TGTGCCAGCAGCCCGGACAGGGACTTTTATGGCTACACCTTC
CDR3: CASSPDRDFYGYTF

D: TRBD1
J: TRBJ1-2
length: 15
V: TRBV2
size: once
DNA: TGTGCCAGCAGTTCCTCCGGGACAGGGTTCGATGGCTACACCTTC
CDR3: CASSSSGTGFDGYTF

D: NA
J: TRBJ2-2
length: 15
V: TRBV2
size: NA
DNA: TGTGCCAGCAGTGAAGTCCGCCTAGTCGCCGGGGAGCTGTTTTTT
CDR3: CASSEVRLVAGELFF

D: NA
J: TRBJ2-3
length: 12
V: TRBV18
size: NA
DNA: TGTGCCAGCTCACCAGAGAGGGATACGCAGTATTTT
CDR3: CASSPERDTQYF

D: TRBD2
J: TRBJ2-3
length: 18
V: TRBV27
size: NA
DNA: TGTGCCAGCAGACTTAGGGGGACTAGCGGGAGAGTGTCGGATACGCAGTATTTT
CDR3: CASRLRGTSGRVSDTQYF

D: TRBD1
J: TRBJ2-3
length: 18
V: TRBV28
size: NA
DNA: TGTGCCAGCAGTTCATACGGACAGGGGATGGGGAGCACAGATACGCAGTATTTT
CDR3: CASSSYGQGMGSTDTQYF

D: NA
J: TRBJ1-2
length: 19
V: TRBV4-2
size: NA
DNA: TGTGCCAGCAGCCAATACAATTCCGGGCCAATCCTCCGGGAGAATGGCTACACCTTC
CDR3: CASSQYNSGPILRENGYTF

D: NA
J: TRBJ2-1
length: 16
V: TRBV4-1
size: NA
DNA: TGCGCCAGCAGCCAAGATCATCAGGTTTCTTACAATGAGCAGTTCTTC
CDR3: CASSQDHQVSYNEQFF

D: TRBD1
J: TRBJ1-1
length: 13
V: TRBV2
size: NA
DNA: TGTGCCAGCAGGACAGGGGATCGGACTGAAGCTTTCTTT
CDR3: CASRTGDRTEAFF

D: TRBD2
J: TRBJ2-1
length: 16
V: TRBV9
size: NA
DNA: TGTGCCAGCAGCGTAGCTTCCAGCGGGAGGTACAATGAGCAGTTCTTC
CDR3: CASSVASSGRYNEQFF

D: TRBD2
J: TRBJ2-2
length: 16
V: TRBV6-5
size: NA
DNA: TGTGCCAGCAGTTACTCAAGCGGGGGGAGGCCCGGGGAGCTGTTTTTT
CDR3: CASSYSSGGRPGELFF

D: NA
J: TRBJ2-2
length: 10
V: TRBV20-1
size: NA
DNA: TGCAGTGCTAGACCGGAGCGCGTGTTTTTT
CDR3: CSARPERVFF

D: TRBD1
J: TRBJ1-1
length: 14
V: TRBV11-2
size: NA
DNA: TGTGCCAGCAGCTTCGAGGGACAGGCCGCTGAAGCTTTCTTT
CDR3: CASSFEGQAAEAFF

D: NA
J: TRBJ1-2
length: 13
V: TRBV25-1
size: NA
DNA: TGTGCCAGCAGTGAATACGGTGGAGACGGCTACACCTTC
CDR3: CASSEYGGDGYTF

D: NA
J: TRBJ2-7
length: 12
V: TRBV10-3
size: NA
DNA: TGTGCCATGGCGGACCCGGACAAGGGGCAGTACTTC
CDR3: CAMADPDKGQYF

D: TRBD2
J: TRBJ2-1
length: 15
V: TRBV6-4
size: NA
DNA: TGTGCCAGCAGTGACTCTAGCGGGTCCTACAATGAGCAGTTCTTC
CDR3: CASSDSSGSYNEQFF

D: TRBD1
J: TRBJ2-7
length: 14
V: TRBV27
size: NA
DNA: TGTGCCAGCAGTCCATGGGACAGGGGTTACGAGCAGTACTTC
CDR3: CASSPWDRGYEQYF

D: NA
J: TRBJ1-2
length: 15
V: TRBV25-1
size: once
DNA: TGTGCCAGCAGTGAATGGACAGCGAGTCTTTATGGCTACACCTTC
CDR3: CASSEWTASLYGYTF

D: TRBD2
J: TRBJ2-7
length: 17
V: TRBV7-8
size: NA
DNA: TGTGCCAGCAGCTTAGGGGGGGGACCGCTTGGAACCTACGAGCAGTACTTC
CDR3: CASSLGGGPLGTYEQYF

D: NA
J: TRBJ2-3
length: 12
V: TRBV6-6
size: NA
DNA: TGTGCCAGCAGTTCGTTGGGCGATACGCAGTATTTT
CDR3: CASSSLGDTQYF

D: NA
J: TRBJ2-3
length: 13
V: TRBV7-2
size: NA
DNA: TGTGCCAGCAGCACCCAGGGGTCGGATACGCAGTATTTT
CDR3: CASSTQGSDTQYF

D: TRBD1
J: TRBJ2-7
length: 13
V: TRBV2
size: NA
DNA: TGTGCCAGCAGTTTAGACAGGGGGTACGAGCAGTACTTC
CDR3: CASSLDRGYEQYF

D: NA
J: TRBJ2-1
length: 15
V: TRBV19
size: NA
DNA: TGTGCCAGTAAGGGATCGGGGAGTTCCTACAATGAGCAGTTCTTC
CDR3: CASKGSGSSYNEQFF

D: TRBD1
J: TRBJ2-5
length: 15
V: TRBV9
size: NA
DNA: TGTGCCAGCAGCGTAGTTACAGGGGTTGGAGAGACCCAGTACTTC
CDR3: CASSVVTGVGETQYF

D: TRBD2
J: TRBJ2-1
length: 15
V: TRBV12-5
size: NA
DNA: TGTGCTAGTGGTTCATCAGCGGGGGGGCGTATTGAGCAGTTCTTC
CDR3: CASGSSAGGRIEQFF

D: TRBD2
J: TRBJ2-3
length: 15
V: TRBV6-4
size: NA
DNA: TGTGCCAGCAGTGTAACTAGCGGGAGCACAGATACGCAGTATTTT
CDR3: CASSVTSGSTDTQYF

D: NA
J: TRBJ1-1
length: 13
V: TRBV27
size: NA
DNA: TGTGCCAGCGCCAAGAGGGGGGGCACTGAAGCTTTCTTT
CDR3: CASAKRGGTEAFF

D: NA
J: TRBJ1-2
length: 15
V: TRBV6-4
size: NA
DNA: TGTGCCAGCAGTGAGCGGGCCAGTCCCGACTATGGCTACACCTTC
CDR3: CASSERASPDYGYTF